This entry features one T cell receptor beta chain sequence. The target antigen is unknown. The source of the sample is a study of T cells after posttransplantation cyclophosphamide. General observations from the study: Recipient CMV seropositivity and CMV reactivation strongly tracked TRB clonality. Donor-recipient repertoire similarity was low at 1-2 months, rising over year one.

CDR1 GTSNPN and CDR2 SVGIG come from the germline V gene (reference sequence). CDR3 size: 16 residues. Losses at the gene ends were 1 base for V and 3 bases for J; bases not matched to a gene: 7. Treatment was busulfan-fludarabine conditioning, a marrow graft, and cyclophosphamide on days +3 and +4. Only in-frame clones appear in the TCRdb table, and some are missing; sequencing was by immunoSEQ multiplex PCR. The sample yields 15,000 or so clones, roughly 92% seen once. The clonotype was recovered from a male patient in his sixties or seventies who received an allogeneic stem cell transplant from a related donor and was CMV-positive. A share of the T cells may be of graft donor origin. The chain has TRBV30 and TRBJ2-2, with TRBD1 matching 8 bases. This sample comprised CD4+ T cells sorted from blood, obtained after allogeneic stem cell transplant with posttransplant cyclophosphamide. The CDR3 spells CAWSAGGQGYTGELFF. For the CDR3, the DNA is TGTGCCTGGAGTGCCGGAGGACAGGGATACACCGGGGAGCTGTTTTTT.